This is a list of T cell receptor beta chains from one sample in a study of T cell responses to AZD1222 COVID-19 vaccine. TCRdb's table, derived via immunoSEQ multiplex PCR, lists solely in-frame clones and lacks some. The table has about 100,000 clones, approximately 81% seen once; the top ten hold about a sixth. The sample in question was peripheral blood, obtained on day 0 of AZD1222 vaccination. These receptors were obtained from an adult in good health. CDR3s include the opening cysteine and the closing phenylalanine or tryptophan. A D gene is named only where the DNA matches it firmly. Rows give clone size only sometimes, using once, few, many, or a class for an expanded clone.

cdr3_nt cdr3_aa j_call d_call clone_size v_call
TGTGCCAGCAGCTTAGGAGGACAGGGGAACAATGAGCAGTTCTTC CASSLGGQGNNEQFF TRBJ2-1 TRBD1 - TRBV5-4
TGTGCCAGCAGCGTAGCTTACGATACGCAGTATTTT CASSVAYDTQYF TRBJ2-3 - - TRBV9
TGTGCCAGCAGCCGGCTGGACACCGGGGAGCTGTTTTTT CASSRLDTGELFF TRBJ2-2 - - TRBV3-1/TRBV3-2
TGTGCCAGCAGTGAGGTCGACGGTGCCTATGGCTACACCTTC CASSEVDGAYGYTF TRBJ1-2 - - TRBV2
TGTGCTAGTGGTTTGGTCCAGGGGAACACCGGGGAGCTGTTTTTT CASGLVQGNTGELFF TRBJ2-2 - - TRBV12-5
TGTGCCAGCAGCCGCCCGGGAGGGGGAGAGGACAATGAGCAGTTCTTC CASSRPGGGEDNEQFF TRBJ2-1 TRBD2 - TRBV4-2
TGCGCCAGCAGCGCCGACAGCGGTACAAACACCATATATTTT CASSADSGTNTIYF TRBJ1-3 - - TRBV5-1
TGTGCCAGCAGTGAGGTGGGGGGAGGTATAGATACGCAGTATTTT CASSEVGGGIDTQYF TRBJ2-3 - - TRBV2
TGCGCCAATACAGGGGGCGAAATAAAGGAGCTCGGGGATCAGCCCCAGCATTTT CANTGGEIKELGDQPQHF TRBJ1-5 TRBD1 - TRBV4-3
TGTGCCAGCAGCTTTTCACAGGGGGTGTCAAATGGCTACACCTTC CASSFSQGVSNGYTF TRBJ1-2 TRBD1 few TRBV7-2
TGTGCCAGCAGTTCCCCCCCTTACACAGATACGCAGTATTTT CASSSPPYTDTQYF TRBJ2-3 - - TRBV27
TGCAGCGTTCCGGGACAGGGGGCTTTAGATACGCAGTATTTT CSVPGQGALDTQYF TRBJ2-3 TRBD1 - TRBV29-1
TGCGCCAGCAGCTTGGACCCGCCAGGGGGTAACACTGAAGCTTTCTTT CASSLDPPGGNTEAFF TRBJ1-1 TRBD1 few TRBV5-1
TGTGCCAGCAGTCCCACTAGGCCCAGCTACACCTTC CASSPTRPSYTF TRBJ1-2 - - TRBV12-3/TRBV12-4
TGTGCCAGTAGTCCCTCCCCGACAGGGGACTATGGCTACACCTTC CASSPSPTGDYGYTF TRBJ1-2 TRBD1 - TRBV19
TGTGCCAGTAAATCAGGGTCATACTATGGCTACACCTTC CASKSGSYYGYTF TRBJ1-2 - - TRBV19
TGTGCCAGCAGCCTAGGTAGGGGCAGCCGCTTCGAGGGCTACACCTTC CASSLGRGSRFEGYTF TRBJ1-2 - - TRBV7-6
TGCGCCAGCAGACAGACCGGGACGGAGAACACTGAAGCTTTCTTT CASRQTGTENTEAFF TRBJ1-1 - - TRBV5-1
TGTGCCAGCAGCTACGGACACCTGAACACTGAAGCTTTCTTT CASSYGHLNTEAFF TRBJ1-1 - - TRBV7-2
TGTGCCAGCAGCTTAGTACAGGGACTGAATGAGCAGTTCTTC CASSLVQGLNEQFF TRBJ2-1 - few TRBV7-9
TGTGCCAGCAGCCAAGCGGATAACTATGGCTACACCTTC CASSQADNYGYTF TRBJ1-2 - - TRBV3-1/TRBV3-2
TGTGCCAGCAGCTTAGATGGGGACTCGTCAGATACGCAGTATTTT CASSLDGDSSDTQYF TRBJ2-3 - - TRBV11-2
TGCGCCAGCAGCTTGGCGCCCCGGGACAGGGTCGTCCACCGGCTGGGTGAAAAACTGTTTTTT CASSLAPRDRVVHRLGEKLFF TRBJ1-4 TRBD1 - TRBV5-1
TGTGCCAGCAATTATTTTGTGGGACAGGGCAACAATCAGCCCCAGCATTTT CASNYFVGQGNNQPQHF TRBJ1-5 TRBD1 - TRBV28
TGTGCCAGCAGCCCGTACAGGCGGAACACTGAAGCTTTCTTT CASSPYRRNTEAFF TRBJ1-1 - - TRBV11-3
TGTGCCAGCAGCCTGCGGGGTTCGACTGAAGCTTTCTTT CASSLRGSTEAFF TRBJ1-1 - - TRBV27
TGTGCCAGCAGCTTAGATGAGGGGTGGGGCACAGATACGCAGTATTTT CASSLDEGWGTDTQYF TRBJ2-3 - - TRBV11-3
TGTGCCAGCAGCTTTTATGCGGGCCGGGGCAATCAGCCCCAGCATTTT CASSFYAGRGNQPQHF TRBJ1-5 - - TRBV5-8
TGTGCCAGTAGTATGGGGGCGGGAGCCGTCGAGCAGTACTTC CASSMGAGAVEQYF TRBJ2-7 - - TRBV19
TGTGCTAGTGGACGGTATGGCTACGAGCAGTACTTC CASGRYGYEQYF TRBJ2-7 - few TRBV12-5
TGTGCCAGCACCGTAGGCCCTGACACCGGGGAGCTGTTTTTT CASTVGPDTGELFF TRBJ2-2 - - TRBV9
TGTGCCACCAGTATGACAGGGGTGACCGGGGAGCTGTTTTTT CATSMTGVTGELFF TRBJ2-2 TRBD1 - TRBV24-1
TGCAGCGTAGAAACACTACAGGGGGCTAACTATGGCTACACCTTC CSVETLQGANYGYTF TRBJ1-2 TRBD1 - TRBV29-1
TGTGCCAGCAGCCACGGACAGGGTGGGAATTCACCCCTCCACTTT CASSHGQGGNSPLHF TRBJ1-6 TRBD1 once TRBV3-1/TRBV3-2
TGTGCCAGCAGCTTGGGAGGGGCAGGGGCCAACACCGGGGAGCTGTTTTTT CASSLGGAGANTGELFF TRBJ2-2 - - TRBV5-4
TGTGCCAGCAGTTACTCCACTATGAACACTGAAGCTTTCTTT CASSYSTMNTEAFF TRBJ1-1 - once TRBV6-5
TGTGCCAGCAGCCAAGATCTAGGACAGGGATTTCGAAACACCATATATTTT CASSQDLGQGFRNTIYF TRBJ1-3 TRBD1 - TRBV4-2
TGCACCAGCAGCCAAACGGGGGGCCCTAACAATGAGCAGTTCTTC CTSSQTGGPNNEQFF TRBJ2-1 - - TRBV1
TGTGCCAGCAGCTTAGGGGGGGTTAGCAATCAGCCCCAGCATTTT CASSLGGVSNQPQHF TRBJ1-5 - - TRBV7-2
TGCGCCAGCAGCCAAGTAGTTGGTGGGACGAACACCGGGGAGCTGTTTTTT CASSQVVGGTNTGELFF TRBJ2-2 - - TRBV4-3
TGTGCCAGCAGTGAAGGGGGGGTAGGTGGCACTGAAGCTTTCTTT CASSEGGVGGTEAFF TRBJ1-1 - few TRBV2
TGTGCCAGCAGCGACCGGGACAGGGGAACCTATGGCTACACCTTC CASSDRDRGTYGYTF TRBJ1-2 TRBD1 - TRBV9
TGTGCCAGCAGTCCTAGTGACCGCACAGATACGCAGTATTTT CASSPSDRTDTQYF TRBJ2-3 - - TRBV28
TGTGCCAGCAGCTTAAGAGCGGGGGGCGCCGGGGAGCTGTTTTTT CASSLRAGGAGELFF TRBJ2-2 TRBD2 - TRBV7-7
TGTGCCAGCAGCCCCCCGGACAGCGCTCAAAACATGAACACTGAAGCTTTCTTT CASSPPDSAQNMNTEAFF TRBJ1-1 - - TRBV7-9
TGCAGCGTTGGGGGCTACCTGGCCTACGCTGAAGCTTTCTTT CSVGGYLAYAEAFF TRBJ1-1 - - TRBV29-1
TGTGCCAGCAGCCCGGTTAACCGTGAGCAGTTCTTC CASSPVNREQFF TRBJ2-1 - - TRBV7-9
TGTGCCACCAGTGATCTCCATACTAGCGGGAGGGCCTGGTACAATGAGCAGTTCTTC CATSDLHTSGRAWYNEQFF TRBJ2-1 TRBD2 once TRBV24-1